This passage covers 24 T cell receptor beta chains from one sample sequenced in a study of cytomegalovirus exposure and HLA in healthy donors. Sequenced by immunoSEQ multiplex PCR; TCRdb stores in-frame clones only, minus some. The sample carries about 310,000 clones, around 90% recorded once. Sequencing input: PBMCs. The receptor set was obtained from a young man in good health and CMV-seronegative.

This chain joins TRBV30 and TRBJ1-1; D is perhaps TRBD1 (5 bases). Trimming stripped 0 bases from V and 5 bases from J, with 16 bases between. The germline V gene has CDR1 GTSNPN and CDR2 SVGIG (reference sequence). The CDR3 is 15 amino acids. CDR3 sequence (DNA): TGTGCCTGGAGTGTCCGCGGGGGGGGTAGTACTGAAGCTTTCTTT. Its protein is CAWSVRGGGSTEAFF.

The rearrangement joins TRBV5-1 to TRBJ1-1; 7 nucleotides match TRBD1. V lost 4 bases, J lost 1 base, and 7 bases stayed unmatched. CDR3 size: 15 residues. Germline CDR1 reads SGHRS; CDR2 reads YFSETQ. The chain's CDR3 is CASSQSGTENTEAFF. For the CDR3, the DNA is TGCGCCAGCAGCCAATCCGGGACAGAGAACACTGAAGCTTTCTTT. Using reference TRBV5-1 and TRBJ1-1 for the parts outside the CDR3, the full variable domain is KAGVTQTPRYLIKTRGQQVTLSCSPISGHRSVSWYQQTPGQGLQFLFEYFSETQRNKGNFPGRFSGRQFSNSRSEMNVSTLELGDSALYLCASSQSGTENTEAFFGQGTRLTVV.

The chain has TRBV5-1 and TRBJ2-7; 7 positions match TRBD1. This CDR3 region has 14 residues. Trimming took 3 bases from V and 1 from J; bases not matched to a gene: 4. Germline V gene data show CDR1 as SGHRS and CDR2 as YFSETQ. DNA of the CDR3: TGCGCCAGCAGCTCCGGGACAGTTTCCTACGAGCAGTACTTC. Its translation: CASSSGTVSYEQYF. The whole variable domain, filled in from reference TRBV5-1 and TRBJ2-7, reads KAGVTQTPRYLIKTRGQQVTLSCSPISGHRSVSWYQQTPGQGLQFLFEYFSETQRNKGNFPGRFSGRQFSNSRSEMNVSTLELGDSALYLCASSSGTVSYEQYFGPGTRLTVT.

This chain uses TRBV6-1 with TRBJ2-5, with D unclear. V lost 1 base, J lost 5 bases, and 14 bases lay in between. CDR3 length: 15 amino acids. Germline V CDR1 and CDR2: MNHNS, SASEGT. CDR3 coding DNA: TGTGCCAGCAGTGAAGTACAAGGATCAGCGGAGACCCAGTACTTC. It specifies CASSEVQGSAETQYF.

The chain recombines TRBV4-3 with TRBJ2-7, with D perhaps matching TRBD2 (6 bases). V lost 1 base and J 3 bases, leaving 10 bases between the germline ends. The V gene's germline CDR1 is LGHNA and CDR2 YSLEER. The CDR3 contains 14 residues. The CDR3 nucleotides read TGCGCCAGCAGCCAAGGGTCGCGGGGCTACGAGCAGTACTTC. Translation gives CASSQGSRGYEQYF.

This clone was observed a few times. V gene TRBV14 combines with J gene TRBJ1-1, with a tentative D call TRBD1 (6 bases). V was trimmed by 1 base and J by 2 bases, leaving 11 bases between them. CDR3 length equals 15 residues. Germline V gene data show CDR1 as SGHDN and CDR2 as FVKESK. The CDR3 nucleotides are TGTGCCAGCAGCCAAGGTAGGGGGGGAAACACTGAAGCTTTCTTT. It encodes CASSQGRGGNTEAFF.

This clone was detected only once. The rearrangement uses TRBV11-2 and TRBJ2-7, with D possibly being TRBD1 (6 bases). The germline CDR1 and CDR2 sequences are SGHAT and FQNNGV. V was clipped by 1 base and J by 2 bases, with 9 bases between them. This CDR3 region has 14 residues. CDR3 coding DNA: TGTGCCAGCAGCTTAGCAGGGGACCCCTACGAGCAGTACTTC. The encoded protein is CASSLAGDPYEQYF.

CDR3: CASQKAGNQPQHF. DNA of the CDR3: TGTGCCAGTCAAAAAGCGGGGAATCAGCCCCAGCATTTT. The chain combines TRBV6-1 with TRBJ1-5; D ambiguous. CDR1 MNHNS and CDR2 SASEGT come from the germline V gene. The CDR3 length is 13 residues. V was clipped by 9 bases and J by 4 bases, with 13 bases between them.

The chain couples TRBV30 to TRBJ1-5, with 9 nucleotides matching TRBD1. Germline CDR1 reads GTSNPN; CDR2 reads SVGIG (reference sequence). The J segment lost 9 bases and the V segment lost 0 bases, leaving 9 bases of the junction unmatched. The CDR3 runs 15 residues. The CDR3 DNA sequence: TGTGCCTGGAGTGTTGGGACAGGGATAATGGGGCCCCAGCATTTT. Its protein is CAWSVGTGIMGPQHF. The full variable domain, rest sourced from reference TRBV30 and TRBJ1-5, is SQTIHQWPATLVQPVGSPLSLECTVEGTSNPNLYWYRQAAGRGLQLLFYSVGIGQISSEVPQNLSASRPQDRQFILSSKKLLLSDSGFYLCAWSVGTGIMGPQHFGDGTRLSIL.

The rearrangement joins TRBV5-1 to TRBJ2-3; 15 nucleotides align to TRBD2. The CDR3 runs to 16 residues. J gave up 5 bases and V 4 bases, and 5 bases lay outside the gene matches. The germline V gene has CDR1 SGHRS and CDR2 YFSETQ. For the CDR3, the DNA is TGCGCCAGCAGCGCCGGGACTAGCGGGGGGCTAGATACGCAGTATTTT. It specifies CASSAGTSGGLDTQYF. The variable domain in full, with the rest retrieved from reference TRBV5-1 and TRBJ2-3, is KAGVTQTPRYLIKTRGQQVTLSCSPISGHRSVSWYQQTPGQGLQFLFEYFSETQRNKGNFPGRFSGRQFSNSRSEMNVSTLELGDSALYLCASSAGTSGGLDTQYFGPGTRLTVL.

The genes are TRBV7-8 and TRBJ2-5; D perhaps matches TRBD2 (5 bases). V lost 1 base, J lost 5 bases, and 14 bases lay in between. The germline CDR1 and CDR2 sequences are SGHVS and FQNEAQ. The CDR3 is 15 residues long. Written as DNA, the CDR3 is TGTGCCAGCAGCTTAGAAGGGAAGGCGGGCGAGACCCAGTACTTC. Amino acid sequence: CASSLEGKAGETQYF.

The V gene is TRBV7-9, the J gene TRBJ2-2; 9 nucleotides line up with TRBD1. Looked up from germline, CDR1 is SEHNR and CDR2 is FQNEAQ (reference sequence). The trim removed 5 bases at V and 5 bases at J, leaving 3 bases unmatched. The CDR3 runs 14 residues. The CDR3 here is CASSPGTGTGELFF. The CDR3 DNA is TGTGCCAGCAGCCCCGGGACAGGGACCGGGGAGCTGTTTTTT.

The V and J genes are TRBV12-5 and TRBJ1-2; TRBD1 is a possible D gene (6 bases). The CDR3 is 14 amino acids. V dropped 4 bases and J dropped 7 bases, with 16 bases sitting between them. Germline V gene data show CDR1 as LGHNT and CDR2 as FRNRAP. CDR3 loop: CASGWLGGDLGYTF. DNA of the CDR3: TGTGCTAGTGGTTGGCTAGGGGGGGATCTTGGCTACACCTTC.

This clone is a singleton in its sample. The chain is built from TRBV6-6 and TRBJ1-4; 7 bases fit TRBD1. The CDR3 is 15 residues long. Per the germline V gene, CDR1 is MNHNY and CDR2 is SVGAGI (reference sequence). Trimming at V came to 5 bases and at J to 8 bases, leaving 11 bases not matched to a gene. Here the CDR3 reads CASSPSGQQREKLFF. The CDR3 nucleotides read TGTGCCAGCAGTCCGTCGGGACAGCAAAGAGAAAAACTGTTTTTT.

The rearrangement joins TRBV7-9 to TRBJ1-1; 8 bases match TRBD1. This CDR3 contains 14 residues. V was pared by 5 bases and J by 6 bases, with 8 bases of the junction left unmatched. From germline, CDR1 is SEHNR and CDR2 FQNEAQ (reference sequence). CDR3 in amino acids: CASSATSQGAEAFF. CDR3 bases: TGTGCCAGCAGCGCGACATCACAGGGGGCTGAAGCTTTCTTT.

The table lists this clone with a count of one. This rearrangement joins TRBV13 to TRBJ1-2; D gene unclear. The germline V gene encodes CDR1 PRHDT and CDR2 FYEKMQ (reference sequence). Trimming cost V 0 bases and J 5 bases, with 7 bases left between them. The CDR3 extends over 13 amino acids. The DNA for the CDR3 is TGTGCCAGCAGCTTAGGACTGAAATATGGCTACACCTTC. Translating it yields CASSLGLKYGYTF.

V usage is TRBV4-1 and J usage is TRBJ1-4, with 7 bases lining up with TRBD1. This CDR3 is 16 amino acids long. Germline CDR1 MGHRA, CDR2 YSYEKL. The J segment lost 1 base and the V segment lost 4 bases, leaving 6 bases of the junction unmatched. CDR3 residues: CASSPLRGQTNEKLFF. CDR3 sequence (DNA): TGCGCCAGCAGCCCCCTTAGGGGGCAAACTAATGAAAAACTGTTTTTT.

The chain combines TRBV5-1 with TRBJ2-1; D unclear. V was trimmed by 0 bases and J by 6 bases, leaving 22 bases between them. Germline loops: CDR1 SGHRS, CDR2 YFSETQ. This CDR3 has 18 residues. The CDR3 protein is CASSLEVLGKMIVNEQFF. DNA of the CDR3: TGCGCCAGCAGCTTGGAGGTATTGGGCAAAATGATCGTCAATGAGCAGTTCTTC.

The chain employs TRBV20-1 and TRBJ1-1, with TRBD1 matching over 7 bases. The CDR3 has 11 residues. Germline V gene data show CDR1 as DFQATT and CDR2 as SNEGSKA (reference sequence). V was pared by 5 bases and J by 7 bases, with 4 bases of the junction left unmatched. CDR3 nucleotides: TGCAGTGCTGGGGACAGATTTGAAGCTTTCTTT. Its protein is CSAGDRFEAFF.

This rearrangement joins TRBV10-3 to TRBJ2-3; D possibly corresponds to TRBD2 (5 bases). The ends were cut back, 4 bases at V and 0 bases at J, with 11 bases in the middle. The CDR3 is made up of 15 amino acids. In germline, CDR1 is ENHRY, CDR2 SYGVKD. DNA for the CDR3: TGTGCCATCAGTGGAAAGCGGTCTAGCACAGATACGCAGTATTTT. It is translated as CAISGKRSSTDTQYF.

V is TRBV7-7 and J is TRBJ2-3, with D unclear. CDR3 size: 15 residues. From germline, CDR1 is SSHAT and CDR2 FNYEAQ (reference sequence). Trimming left V 2 bases short and J 4 bases short, with 13 bases between. The CDR3 reads CASSLRLTGSDTQYF. CDR3 coding DNA: TGTGCCAGCAGCTTAAGACTTACTGGATCAGATACGCAGTATTTT. Full variable domain (rest looked up from reference TRBV7-7 and TRBJ2-3): GAGVSQSPRYKVTKRGQDVTLRCDPISSHATLYWYQQALGQGPEFLTYFNYEAQPDKSGLPSDRFSAERPEGSISTLTIQRTEQRDSAMYRCASSLRLTGSDTQYFGPGTRLTVL.

The count of this clone is one. The rearrangement uses TRBV5-4 and TRBJ2-1, with D possibly TRBD2 on 7 matching bases. The CDR3 sequence is 13 residues long. Germline lookup yields CDR1 SGHNT and CDR2 YYREEE (reference sequence). V lost 7 bases and J lost 6, with 14 bases in between. The CDR3 loop is CASGGGPFNEQFF. DNA for the CDR3: TGTGCCAGCGGGGGGGGGCCGTTCAATGAGCAGTTCTTC.

This clone was recorded once. This chain connects TRBV10-2 to TRBJ1-2; D remains unclear. In germline, CDR1 is WSHSY, CDR2 SAAADI. This CDR3 is 13 amino acids long. Between the trimmed V and J ends, which lost 0 bases and 5 bases, there was a span of 7 bases. CDR3 sequence: CASSESSRYGYTF. CDR3 DNA: TGCGCCAGCAGTGAGTCGTCCAGGTATGGCTACACCTTC.

The V gene is TRBV2, the J gene TRBJ2-3; TRBD2 matches 10 bases. Germline lookup yields CDR1 SNHLY and CDR2 FYNNEI. V shed 7 bases, J shed 5 bases, and the junction held 9 bases outside the gene matches. The CDR3 length is 15 residues. The CDR3 loop is CASTPGLAVGDTQYF. CDR3 nucleotide sequence: TGTGCCAGCACGCCCGGACTAGCGGTTGGAGATACGCAGTATTTT.